Listed below are T cell receptor beta chains from one sample, sequenced in a study of blood T cell repertoires in COVID-19. The repertoire was sequenced with immunoSEQ multiplex PCR; TCRdb's copy has only in-frame clones and lacks some. The table records about 220,000 clones, 70% to 85% of them present only once. Sequencing used peripheral blood. Receptor source: a man aged 50 to 59 with active or convalescent COVID-19. The CDR3 runs from the conserved cysteine through the conserved F or W. Fields, in order: CDR3 length, D gene, clone size, V gene, J gene, CDR3 protein, CDR3 DNA. The D gene is left open where the match is weak. Some rows have no size entry. The others give once, few or many, or a class for an expanded clone.

>16|-|-|TRBV2|TRBJ1-1
CASTLNAGLLNTEAFF
TGTGCCAGCACTTTGAACGCGGGGCTCCTCAACACTGAAGCTTTCTTT
>14|-|-|TRBV21-1|TRBJ2-7
CASSKVWDTYEQYF
TGTGCCAGCAGCAAAGTGTGGGACACCTACGAGCAGTACTTC
>16|TRBD1|-|TRBV9|TRBJ2-1
CASSVGQGSSYNEQFF
TGTGCCAGCAGCGTAGGACAGGGGAGTTCCTACAATGAGCAGTTCTTC
>13|-|-|TRBV2|TRBJ1-1
CASSDSMNTEAFF
TGTGCCAGCAGTGACAGTATGAACACTGAAGCTTTCTTT
>17|TRBD1|-|TRBV28|TRBJ2-6
CASSRGPVGSGANVLTF
TGTGCCAGCAGCAGGGGGCCGGTGGGCTCTGGGGCCAACGTCCTGACTTTC
>16|TRBD1|-|TRBV7-2|TRBJ2-2
CASSIPGDSNTGELFF
TGTGCCAGCAGCATCCCCGGGGACAGTAACACCGGGGAGCTGTTTTTT
>15|TRBD2|-|TRBV5-5|TRBJ2-7
CASSRGVDSTYEQYF
TGTGCCAGCAGCCGGGGGGTGGACTCGACCTACGAGCAGTACTTC
>14|-|-|TRBV6-2/TRBV6-3|TRBJ1-5
CASSYGQGNQPQHF
TGTGCCAGCAGTTACGGGCAGGGCAATCAGCCCCAGCATTTT
>16|-|-|TRBV7-9|TRBJ1-4
CASSLASAGTNEKLFF
TGTGCCAGCAGCTTAGCGTCGGCAGGAACTAATGAAAAACTGTTTTTT
>15|TRBD2|-|TRBV19|TRBJ2-1
CASSSNGGWNNEQFF
TGTGCCAGTAGTTCCAACGGGGGGTGGAACAATGAGCAGTTCTTC
>16|TRBD2|once|TRBV7-3|TRBJ2-3
CASSPGRDYSTDTQYF
TGTGCCAGCAGCCCCGGTAGGGACTACAGCACAGATACGCAGTATTTT
>13|-|few|TRBV4-3|TRBJ1-2
CASSQGREDGYTF
TGCGCCAGCAGCCAAGGCAGGGAGGATGGCTACACCTTC
>16|TRBD2|few|TRBV7-3|TRBJ2-3
CASSPDGLAGGDTQYF
TGTGCCAGCAGCCCCGACGGACTAGCGGGGGGAGATACGCAGTATTTT
>13|-|-|TRBV7-2|TRBJ2-2
CASSLPYTGELFF
TGTGCCAGCAGCTTACCCTACACCGGGGAGCTGTTTTTT
>13|TRBD2|-|TRBV12-3/TRBV12-4|TRBJ2-5
CASSPGTSRTQYF
TGTGCCAGCAGTCCTGGGACTAGCCGGACCCAGTACTTC